One and the same sample provided the 12 T cell receptor beta chains below, sequenced in a study of blood T cell repertoires in COVID-19 (dated by TCRdb to about 2020). Library generation was performed with the immunoSEQ multiplex PCR assay. Imported from immuneACCESS, the table was reduced by TCRdb to in-frame sequences with V and J called. These copies leave out some clones; in studies compared against another copy, an unresolved V gene accounts for under half, and the cause of the remainder is not known. For this sample the table gives around 100,000 clones, of which approximately 86% were detected only once. The ten largest clones add up to roughly 13% of the sample. The sample taken for sequencing was peripheral blood. Receptors were obtained from a man over 45 with active or convalescent COVID-19.

This chain uses TRBV24-1 with TRBJ2-3; possible D gene TRBD1, 6 bases. CDR1 is KGHDR and CDR2 is SFDVKD in the germline V gene. CDR3 size: 16 residues. V lost 2 bases, J lost 3 bases, and 14 bases lay in between. Here the CDR3 reads CATSDYTGSSTDTQYF. In DNA, the CDR3 is TGTGCCACCAGTGATTACACAGGGTCCAGTACAGATACGCAGTATTTT.

V usage is TRBV9 and J usage is TRBJ1-1; 12 nucleotides match TRBD1. The CDR3 spans 14 residues. CDR1 and CDR2 from the germline V gene are SGDLS and YYNGEE. V dropped 4 bases and J dropped 8; count of bases not matched to a gene: 6. CDR3 DNA sequence: TGTGCCAGCAGCTCCGGGACAGGGGGCTCCGAAGCTTTCTTT. Translated, it gives CASSSGTGGSEAFF.

The chain links TRBV5-1 to TRBJ2-5, with 8 positions matching TRBD1. Germline V gene sequence: CDR1 SGHRS, CDR2 YFSETQ. The CDR3 is 15 amino acids. V shed 5 bases and J 1 base; nucleotides not matched to a gene: 7. The CDR3 DNA reads TGCGCCAGCAGTTCCTTCGGGACAGGCCAAGAGACCCAGTACTTC. Encoded protein: CASSSFGTGQETQYF.

V is TRBV9 and J is TRBJ2-1; D is perhaps TRBD2 (5 bases). The CDR3 extends over 16 amino acids. The V gene's germline CDR1 is SGDLS and CDR2 YYNGEE. V lost 4 bases and J lost 0, with 14 bases in between. The CDR3 is CASSPQAEISYNEQFF. The CDR3 bases are TGTGCCAGCAGCCCACAAGCGGAGATCTCCTACAATGAGCAGTTCTTC.

The rearrangement links TRBV18 to TRBJ1-1; weak D call: TRBD1 (5 bases). V lost 1 base to trimming and J lost 1 base, with 10 bases between them. Germline V CDR1 and CDR2: KGHSH, LQKENI. This CDR3 has 15 residues. The CDR3 bases are TGTGCCAGCTCACCACAGGGACTTTCGAACACTGAAGCTTTCTTT. This gives the protein CASSPQGLSNTEAFF.

The CDR3: CASSALLAGVRMKQFF. The CDR3 coding sequence is TGTGCCAGCAGTGCTCTACTAGCGGGCGTACGAATGAAGCAGTTCTTC. The rearrangement uses TRBV2 and TRBJ2-1; 9 bases line up with TRBD2. The CDR3 is 16 amino acids. The ends lost 4 bases at V and 11 bases at J; junction bases unmatched: 15. CDR1 is SNHLY and CDR2 is FYNNEI in the germline V gene.

This clone was observed once. The genes are TRBV27 and TRBJ1-2; TRBD1 agrees at 9 bases. The CDR3 totals 15 residues. Germline V CDR1 and CDR2: MNHEY, SMNVEV (reference sequence). Trimming at V came to 6 bases and at J to 1 base, leaving 6 bases not matched to a gene. The CDR3: CASRPGTGRNYGYTF. The CDR3 nucleotides are TGTGCCAGCAGACCCGGGACAGGGCGTAACTATGGCTACACCTTC.

The chain uses TRBV6-5 and TRBJ2-5; 7 bases match TRBD2. This CDR3 region has 14 residues. After removal of 5 bases from V and 5 bases from J, the junction contained 8 bases not matched to a gene. The germline V gene encodes CDR1 MNHEY and CDR2 SVGAGI. The CDR3, as DNA: TGTGCCAGCAGTACCAGGGACGGGGGGGAGACCCAGTACTTC. Its protein is CASSTRDGGETQYF.

The V call is TRBV18, the J call TRBJ1-2; 8 bases line up with TRBD1. Trimming removed 5 bases from V and 6 bases from J; junction bases left unmatched: 8. From germline, CDR1 is KGHSH and CDR2 LQKENI. This CDR3 contains 14 residues. In nucleotides, the CDR3 is TGTGCCAGCTCATCCTGGACAGGGTTGGATGGCTACACCTTC. It codes for CASSSWTGLDGYTF.

This clone occurred a few times. The gene calls are TRBV4-1 and TRBJ2-7; 9 nucleotides line up with TRBD1. Germline V gene sequence: CDR1 MGHRA, CDR2 YSYEKL. CDR3 length equals 17 residues. The V gene end was trimmed by 2 bases and the J gene end by 0 bases; junction bases not matched to a gene: 8. Here the CDR3 reads CASSQTSDRGLSYEQYF. Written as DNA, the CDR3 is TGCGCCAGCAGCCAAACATCGGACAGGGGCCTCTCCTACGAGCAGTACTTC.

The chain has TRBV6-5 and TRBJ1-4, with D maybe TRBD1 (6 bases). Germline loops: CDR1 MNHEY, CDR2 SVGAGI. Trimming stripped 5 bases from V and 6 bases from J, with 13 bases between. This CDR3 spans 14 amino acids. The CDR3 coding sequence is TGTGCCAGCAGTCTTCGAGGGGGTGATGAAAAACTGTTTTTT. Encoded protein: CASSLRGGDEKLFF.

This chain joins TRBV5-6 and TRBJ2-5; 9 nucleotides match TRBD1. V lost 4 bases to trimming and J lost 5 bases; unmatched junction nucleotides: 9. Germline CDR1 and CDR2: SGHDT and YYEEEE. The CDR3 is made up of 15 amino acids. CDR3 DNA sequence: TGTGCCAGCAGCAAAAAGGGACAGGGCGGGGAGACCCAGTACTTC. Translating gives CASSKKGQGGETQYF.